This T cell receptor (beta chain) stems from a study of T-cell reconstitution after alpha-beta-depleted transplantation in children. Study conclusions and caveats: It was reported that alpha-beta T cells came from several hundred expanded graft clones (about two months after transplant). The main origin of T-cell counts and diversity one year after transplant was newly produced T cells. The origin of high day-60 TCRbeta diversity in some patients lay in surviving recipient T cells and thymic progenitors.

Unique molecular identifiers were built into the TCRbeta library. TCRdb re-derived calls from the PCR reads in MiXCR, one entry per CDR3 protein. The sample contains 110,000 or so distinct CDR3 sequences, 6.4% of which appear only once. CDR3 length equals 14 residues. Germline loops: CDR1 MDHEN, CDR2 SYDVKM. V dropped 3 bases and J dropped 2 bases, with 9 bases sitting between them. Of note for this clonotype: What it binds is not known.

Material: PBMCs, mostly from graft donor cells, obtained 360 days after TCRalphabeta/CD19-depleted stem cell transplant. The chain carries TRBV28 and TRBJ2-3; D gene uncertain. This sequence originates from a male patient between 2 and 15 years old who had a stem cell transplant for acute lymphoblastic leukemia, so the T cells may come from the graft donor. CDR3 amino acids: CASSLGGPTDTQYF. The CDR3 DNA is TGTGCCAGCAGTTTGGGCGGACCCACAGATACGCAGTATTTT.